The sample holds many counts of the clone carrying this T cell receptor beta chain. Its specificity is not known. This specimen belongs to a study of T cell repertoires in cytomegalovirus infection. At the level of the study: TCR beta signatures that were public indicated CMV infection and matching HLA type. Study conclusions and caveats: Carriers of CMV and the relevant HLA type were discriminated by public TCR beta frequency. The ex vivo response was dominated by HLA-C-restricted CMV-specific TCR beta clonotypes.

TCRdb passed the reads through MiXCR, listing each CDR3 protein once. The sample consists of roughly 760,000 distinct CDR3 sequences, less than 40% of them appearing once. CDR1 and CDR2 from the germline V gene are MNHNS and SASEGT. The CDR3 extends over 14 amino acids. V was clipped by 2 bases and J by 1 base, with 7 bases between them. The sample taken for sequencing was PBMCs. The V gene is TRBV6-1, the J gene TRBJ2-3; a possible D gene is TRBD1 (6 bases). This clonotype originated in a human donor in good health (CMV status not recorded). Some clones in this sample may be carry-over from other donors' samples. CDR3 nucleotide sequence: TGTGCCAGCAGTGAACCAGGGGGCACAGATACGCAGTATTTT. It encodes CASSEPGGTDTQYF.